Listed here are 18 T cell receptor beta chains from one sample, sequenced in a study of technical replicates of blood from a few donors. Clones were read by immunoSEQ multiplex PCR, and TCRdb kept only the in-frame ones, dropping some. The sample has around 70,000 clones, just under 95% seen once. The sample taken for sequencing was T cells isolated from PBMCs. These receptors all stem from a human donor in good health.

CDR3 sequence: CASSFHGSSYEQYF. The DNA of the CDR3 is TGTGCCAGCAGTTTCCACGGGAGTAGCTACGAGCAGTACTTC. V usage is TRBV28 and J usage is TRBJ2-7; a weak D match, TRBD2 (6 bases). Trimming took 3 bases from V and 3 from J, leaving 12 bases between them. Per the germline V gene, CDR1 is MDHEN and CDR2 is SYDVKM. The CDR3 covers 14 residues.

Remarks on this clone: Relative to the germline gene, one junction end is altered; a read error may explain this. The rearrangement joins TRBV11-1 to TRBJ1-2; D call uncertain. The CDR3 runs 14 residues. Germline V gives CDR1 SGHAT, CDR2 FQDESV (reference sequence). The DNA of the CDR3 is TGTGCCAGCAGCTTAGTTGGCAGCGAGTATGGCTACACTTTC. It translates to CASSLVGSEYGYTF.

In this sample, this clone turned up once. This chain joins TRBV13 and TRBJ1-5; a possible D gene is TRBD1 (5 bases). Trimming left V 2 bases short and J 6 bases short, with 11 bases between. The CDR3 has 14 residues. The germline V gene encodes CDR1 PRHDT and CDR2 FYEKMQ (reference sequence). The CDR3: CASSLRGGGQPQHF. CDR3 bases: TGTGCCAGCAGCTTACGGGGCGGGGGTCAGCCCCAGCATTTT.

The CDR3 DNA is TGTGCCAGTAGTTTTGGACAGGGGGCCGGGGGCTACACCTTC. This translates into CASSFGQGAGGYTF. This chain joins TRBV19 and TRBJ1-2; the match to TRBD1 covers 11 bases. Trimming cost V 5 bases and J 8 bases; bases outside gene matches: 7. Germline-derived CDR1 and CDR2 are LNHDA and SQIVND (reference sequence). The CDR3 runs to 14 residues.

This clone was found once. V is TRBV5-1 and J is TRBJ2-3; D is possibly TRBD2 (6 bases). This CDR3 comprises 14 residues. From germline, CDR1 is SGHRS and CDR2 YFSETQ. Trimming removed 3 bases at V and 5 bases at J, with 13 bases between. CDR3 residues: CASSWRGGGDTQYF. In DNA, the CDR3 is TGCGCCAGCAGCTGGAGGGGAGGCGGAGATACGCAGTATTTT.

This clone appeared a single time. At the DNA level, this CDR3 is encoded by other sequences in the same sample as well. This chain links TRBV7-3 with TRBJ2-2; 11 bases line up with TRBD2. Germline values: CDR1 SGHTA, CDR2 FQGTGA. The CDR3 is 14 amino acids. Trimming at V came to 2 bases and at J to 7 bases, leaving 0 bases not matched to a gene. CDR3 DNA sequence: TGTGCCAGCAGCTTACTAGCGGGAGGCGGGGAGCTGTTTTTT. The encoded protein is CASSLLAGGGELFF.

The CDR3 nucleotides are TGTGCCAGCAGCTTACTGTCGGCAGGGGGCACAGATACGCAGTATTTT. This encodes CASSLLSAGGTDTQYF. The rearrangement links TRBV11-3 to TRBJ2-3; D perhaps matches TRBD1 (6 bases). Germline CDR1 SGHNT, CDR2 YENEEA. CDR3 length: 16 residues. Trimming shortened V by 2 bases and J by 1 base, and 13 bases separated the two germline ends.

The genes are TRBV5-1 and TRBJ2-3; TRBD1 agrees at 9 bases. After removal of 2 bases from V and 2 bases from J, the junction contained 3 bases not matched to a gene. Per germline, CDR1 SGHRS and CDR2 YFSETQ. This CDR3 is built from 15 residues. CDR3 in amino acids: CASSLQGAFTDTQYF. The CDR3 nucleotides read TGCGCCAGCAGCTTACAGGGGGCTTTCACAGATACGCAGTATTTT. The full variable domain, rest sourced from reference TRBV5-1 and TRBJ2-3, is KAGVTQTPRYLIKTRGQQVTLSCSPISGHRSVSWYQQTPGQGLQFLFEYFSETQRNKGNFPGRFSGRQFSNSRSEMNVSTLELGDSALYLCASSLQGAFTDTQYFGPGTRLTVL.

This clone was observed a single time. This rearrangement joins TRBV19 to TRBJ2-7; weak D call: TRBD2 (5 bases). Germline-derived CDR1 and CDR2 are LNHDA and SQIVND (reference sequence). This CDR3 spans 16 amino acids. V lost 5 bases to trimming and J lost 0 bases, with 17 bases between them. The CDR3, as DNA: TGTGCCAGTAGTCCCCGCAGGACGGGGAGCTCCTACGAGCAGTACTTC. It translates to CASSPRRTGSSYEQYF. Full variable domain (remainder filled in from reference TRBV19 and TRBJ2-7): DGGITQSPKYLFRKEGQNVTLSCEQNLNHDAMYWYRQDPGQGLRLIYYSQIVNDFQKGDIAEGYSVSREKKESFPLTVTSAQKNPTAFYLCASSPRRTGSSYEQYFGPGTRLTVT.

The chain recombines TRBV5-1 with TRBJ2-5; 7 bases agree with TRBD1. Germline loops: CDR1 SGHRS, CDR2 YFSETQ. This CDR3 spans 14 amino acids. The V and J ends lost 0 bases and 4 bases, in that order; junction bases with no gene match: 3. The CDR3 loop reads CASSLGQGVETQYF. For the CDR3, the DNA is TGCGCCAGCAGCTTGGGGCAGGGGGTAGAGACCCAGTACTTC. The variable domain in full, completed from reference TRBV5-1 and TRBJ2-5, reads KAGVTQTPRYLIKTRGQQVTLSCSPISGHRSVSWYQQTPGQGLQFLFEYFSETQRNKGNFPGRFSGRQFSNSRSEMNVSTLELGDSALYLCASSLGQGVETQYFGPGTRLLVL.

This chain links TRBV5-1 with TRBJ2-3, with 8 bases aligning to TRBD2. Trimming cost V 2 bases and J 3 bases; bases outside gene matches: 8. CDR1 and CDR2 (germline): SGHRS, YFSETQ. The CDR3 has 16 amino acids. In nucleotides, the CDR3 is TGCGCCAGCAGCTTAGAGCGGGAGATAGGAACAGATACGCAGTATTTT. This codes for CASSLEREIGTDTQYF. The complete variable domain, with remaining parts taken from reference TRBV5-1 and TRBJ2-3, reads KAGVTQTPRYLIKTRGQQVTLSCSPISGHRSVSWYQQTPGQGLQFLFEYFSETQRNKGNFPGRFSGRQFSNSRSEMNVSTLELGDSALYLCASSLEREIGTDTQYFGPGTRLTVL.

The chain links TRBV28 to TRBJ2-3; D not resolved. CDR3 length equals 12 residues. In germline, CDR1 is MDHEN, CDR2 SYDVKM. Trimming pared 7 bases from V and 1 base from J, leaving 6 bases between. Here the CDR3 DNA reads TGTGCCAGCAACCTAGGCACAGATACGCAGTATTTT. This sequence encodes CASNLGTDTQYF.

The chain recombines TRBV27 with TRBJ2-7, with 9 bases fitting TRBD1. Trimming removed 7 bases from V and 3 bases from J; junction bases left unmatched: 10. Germline CDR1 is MNHEY and CDR2 is SMNVEV (reference sequence). CDR3 length equals 15 residues. CDR3 sequence (DNA): TGTGCCAGCACCCCCTTCCTGGACAGGGGCTACGAGCAGTACTTC. It is translated as CASTPFLDRGYEQYF.

This rearrangement joins TRBV6-5 to TRBJ2-5; D might be TRBD2 (7 bases). This CDR3 spans 14 amino acids. Germline CDR1 MNHEY, CDR2 SVGAGI. V shed 2 bases and J shed 4 bases, with 11 bases lying between them. The CDR3 sequence: CASSYMGGRETQYF. The CDR3 DNA reads TGTGCCAGCAGTTACATGGGGGGGCGAGAGACCCAGTACTTC.

The chain employs TRBV5-1 and TRBJ2-3; 9 bases line up with TRBD2. The CDR3 is 16 residues long. V lost 3 bases, J lost 4 bases, and 9 bases stayed unmatched. CDR1 and CDR2 (germline): SGHRS, YFSETQ. In nucleotides, the CDR3 is TGCGCCAGCAGCTCATTAGCGGGAGATAGTGCAGATACGCAGTATTTT. This sequence encodes CASSSLAGDSADTQYF.

The chain links TRBV6-5 to TRBJ1-1, with D possibly being TRBD1 (5 bases). Germline V gives CDR1 MNHEY, CDR2 SVGAGI. V shed 8 bases and J shed 7 bases, with 8 bases lying between them. The CDR3 has 10 amino acids. CDR3 region: CASRGNEAFF. The CDR3, as DNA: TGTGCCAGCCGGGGGAATGAAGCTTTCTTT.

This sequence joins TRBV5-1 and TRBJ2-2; perhaps TRBD2 as D (5 bases). The CDR3 runs to 16 residues. Germline loops: CDR1 SGHRS, CDR2 YFSETQ. Trimming took 0 bases from V and 6 from J, leaving 15 bases between them. This chain's CDR3 is CASSLASSSTAGELFF. The DNA for the CDR3 is TGCGCCAGCAGCTTGGCCTCCTCTAGCACCGCCGGGGAGCTGTTTTTT. Combining the CDR3 with reference TRBV5-1 and TRBJ2-2 gives the whole variable domain KAGVTQTPRYLIKTRGQQVTLSCSPISGHRSVSWYQQTPGQGLQFLFEYFSETQRNKGNFPGRFSGRQFSNSRSEMNVSTLELGDSALYLCASSLASSSTAGELFFGEGSRLTVL.

This chain joins TRBV11-3 and TRBJ1-1; D might be TRBD1 (6 bases). The germline gives CDR1 SGHNT, CDR2 YENEEA. The V and J ends lost 2 bases and 4 bases respectively, with 14 bases between them. This CDR3 spans 15 amino acids. The CDR3 bases are TGTGCCAGCAGCTTATACAGGGAAGAGGTCACTGAAGCTTTCTTT. Its protein product is CASSLYREEVTEAFF.